This T cell receptor beta chain came from a study of monozygotic twins with inflammatory bowel disease. This CDR3 is 19 amino acids long. After re-calling the 5' RACE reads, TCRdb lists one entry per CDR3 protein, DNA absent. The specimen's table records 350,000 to 550,000 distinct CDR3 sequences. Sequenced input: blood. The chain joins TRBV12-3 or TRBV12-4 to TRBJ2-1; the D gene TCRdb calls, TRBD2, cannot be checked with no DNA. The clonotype was recovered from a human donor with ulcerative colitis or Crohn's disease, or a healthy co-twin of an affected twin (not recorded which). The CDR3 sequence: CASTRLVTSGGRSYNEQFF.